This T cell receptor beta chain was captured by sequencing in a study of naive and memory T cell subsets. Regarding the study as a whole: Gini index rose across naive, CM, EM and EMRA in CD4 and CD8. Naive repertoires, especially CD8, held a few larger clonotypes, possibly memory cells re-expressing CD45RA. Over 95% of naive TCR sequences appeared only once after error correction, unlike memory subsets.

Germline-derived CDR1 and CDR2 are MNHEY and SMNVEV (reference sequence). The V and J ends lost 5 bases and 6 bases, in that order; junction bases with no gene match: 7. This CDR3 comprises 15 residues. An equimolar mix of two oligonucleotides served as the beta constant-region primer for TRBC1 and TRBC2. Nested alpha and beta constant-region primers with the SP2 primer drove four PCR rounds on ligated cDNA. Using its own MiXCR run on the UMI-ligation and nested PCR reads, TCRdb lists one record per CDR3 protein. Altogether under 150,000 distinct CDR3 sequences are present, about 20% being singletons, with the ten largest covering 0.5% to 0.75%. Separate alpha and beta amplification began at the second PCR step. After CD4 positive bead selection, the CD4-negative fraction gave CD8 T cells. Of note for this clonotype: Its antigen is still unknown.

This clonotype originated in a human donor in good health. What was sequenced was naive CD8+ T cells from blood. The chain employs TRBV27 and TRBJ2-1; 10 bases match TRBD1. The CDR3 loop reads CASSHDRGPSNEQFF. The CDR3 DNA sequence: TGTGCCAGCAGTCATGACAGGGGGCCTTCCAATGAGCAGTTCTTC.